Following are 2 T cell receptor beta chains from one sample sequenced in a study of blood T cell repertoires in COVID-19. Sequenced by immunoSEQ multiplex PCR; TCRdb stores in-frame clones only, minus some. The sample contains fewer than 400,000 clones, around nine tenths of which appear only once. Sequencing was performed on peripheral blood. The receptors originated from a woman in her thirties with COVID-19, enrolled during active disease.

The CDR3 DNA is TGTGCCAGCAGGGCGGGAAACACCGGGGAGCTGTTTTTT. It encodes CASRAGNTGELFF. This sequence joins TRBV27 and TRBJ2-2, with D tentatively TRBD2 (6 bases). Trimming took off 6 bases at V and 2 bases at J, with 7 bases between the two ends. Germline V gene sequence: CDR1 MNHEY, CDR2 SMNVEV (reference sequence). The CDR3 runs to 13 residues.

The chain has TRBV4-1 and TRBJ1-1; 9 bases fit TRBD1. V lost 4 bases to trimming and J lost 1 base; unmatched junction nucleotides: 4. Germline V gene data show CDR1 as MGHRA and CDR2 as YSYEKL. This CDR3 has 15 amino acids. Here the CDR3 reads CASSPGQGANTEAFF. The CDR3 nucleotides read TGCGCCAGCAGCCCGGGACAGGGAGCGAACACTGAAGCTTTCTTT.